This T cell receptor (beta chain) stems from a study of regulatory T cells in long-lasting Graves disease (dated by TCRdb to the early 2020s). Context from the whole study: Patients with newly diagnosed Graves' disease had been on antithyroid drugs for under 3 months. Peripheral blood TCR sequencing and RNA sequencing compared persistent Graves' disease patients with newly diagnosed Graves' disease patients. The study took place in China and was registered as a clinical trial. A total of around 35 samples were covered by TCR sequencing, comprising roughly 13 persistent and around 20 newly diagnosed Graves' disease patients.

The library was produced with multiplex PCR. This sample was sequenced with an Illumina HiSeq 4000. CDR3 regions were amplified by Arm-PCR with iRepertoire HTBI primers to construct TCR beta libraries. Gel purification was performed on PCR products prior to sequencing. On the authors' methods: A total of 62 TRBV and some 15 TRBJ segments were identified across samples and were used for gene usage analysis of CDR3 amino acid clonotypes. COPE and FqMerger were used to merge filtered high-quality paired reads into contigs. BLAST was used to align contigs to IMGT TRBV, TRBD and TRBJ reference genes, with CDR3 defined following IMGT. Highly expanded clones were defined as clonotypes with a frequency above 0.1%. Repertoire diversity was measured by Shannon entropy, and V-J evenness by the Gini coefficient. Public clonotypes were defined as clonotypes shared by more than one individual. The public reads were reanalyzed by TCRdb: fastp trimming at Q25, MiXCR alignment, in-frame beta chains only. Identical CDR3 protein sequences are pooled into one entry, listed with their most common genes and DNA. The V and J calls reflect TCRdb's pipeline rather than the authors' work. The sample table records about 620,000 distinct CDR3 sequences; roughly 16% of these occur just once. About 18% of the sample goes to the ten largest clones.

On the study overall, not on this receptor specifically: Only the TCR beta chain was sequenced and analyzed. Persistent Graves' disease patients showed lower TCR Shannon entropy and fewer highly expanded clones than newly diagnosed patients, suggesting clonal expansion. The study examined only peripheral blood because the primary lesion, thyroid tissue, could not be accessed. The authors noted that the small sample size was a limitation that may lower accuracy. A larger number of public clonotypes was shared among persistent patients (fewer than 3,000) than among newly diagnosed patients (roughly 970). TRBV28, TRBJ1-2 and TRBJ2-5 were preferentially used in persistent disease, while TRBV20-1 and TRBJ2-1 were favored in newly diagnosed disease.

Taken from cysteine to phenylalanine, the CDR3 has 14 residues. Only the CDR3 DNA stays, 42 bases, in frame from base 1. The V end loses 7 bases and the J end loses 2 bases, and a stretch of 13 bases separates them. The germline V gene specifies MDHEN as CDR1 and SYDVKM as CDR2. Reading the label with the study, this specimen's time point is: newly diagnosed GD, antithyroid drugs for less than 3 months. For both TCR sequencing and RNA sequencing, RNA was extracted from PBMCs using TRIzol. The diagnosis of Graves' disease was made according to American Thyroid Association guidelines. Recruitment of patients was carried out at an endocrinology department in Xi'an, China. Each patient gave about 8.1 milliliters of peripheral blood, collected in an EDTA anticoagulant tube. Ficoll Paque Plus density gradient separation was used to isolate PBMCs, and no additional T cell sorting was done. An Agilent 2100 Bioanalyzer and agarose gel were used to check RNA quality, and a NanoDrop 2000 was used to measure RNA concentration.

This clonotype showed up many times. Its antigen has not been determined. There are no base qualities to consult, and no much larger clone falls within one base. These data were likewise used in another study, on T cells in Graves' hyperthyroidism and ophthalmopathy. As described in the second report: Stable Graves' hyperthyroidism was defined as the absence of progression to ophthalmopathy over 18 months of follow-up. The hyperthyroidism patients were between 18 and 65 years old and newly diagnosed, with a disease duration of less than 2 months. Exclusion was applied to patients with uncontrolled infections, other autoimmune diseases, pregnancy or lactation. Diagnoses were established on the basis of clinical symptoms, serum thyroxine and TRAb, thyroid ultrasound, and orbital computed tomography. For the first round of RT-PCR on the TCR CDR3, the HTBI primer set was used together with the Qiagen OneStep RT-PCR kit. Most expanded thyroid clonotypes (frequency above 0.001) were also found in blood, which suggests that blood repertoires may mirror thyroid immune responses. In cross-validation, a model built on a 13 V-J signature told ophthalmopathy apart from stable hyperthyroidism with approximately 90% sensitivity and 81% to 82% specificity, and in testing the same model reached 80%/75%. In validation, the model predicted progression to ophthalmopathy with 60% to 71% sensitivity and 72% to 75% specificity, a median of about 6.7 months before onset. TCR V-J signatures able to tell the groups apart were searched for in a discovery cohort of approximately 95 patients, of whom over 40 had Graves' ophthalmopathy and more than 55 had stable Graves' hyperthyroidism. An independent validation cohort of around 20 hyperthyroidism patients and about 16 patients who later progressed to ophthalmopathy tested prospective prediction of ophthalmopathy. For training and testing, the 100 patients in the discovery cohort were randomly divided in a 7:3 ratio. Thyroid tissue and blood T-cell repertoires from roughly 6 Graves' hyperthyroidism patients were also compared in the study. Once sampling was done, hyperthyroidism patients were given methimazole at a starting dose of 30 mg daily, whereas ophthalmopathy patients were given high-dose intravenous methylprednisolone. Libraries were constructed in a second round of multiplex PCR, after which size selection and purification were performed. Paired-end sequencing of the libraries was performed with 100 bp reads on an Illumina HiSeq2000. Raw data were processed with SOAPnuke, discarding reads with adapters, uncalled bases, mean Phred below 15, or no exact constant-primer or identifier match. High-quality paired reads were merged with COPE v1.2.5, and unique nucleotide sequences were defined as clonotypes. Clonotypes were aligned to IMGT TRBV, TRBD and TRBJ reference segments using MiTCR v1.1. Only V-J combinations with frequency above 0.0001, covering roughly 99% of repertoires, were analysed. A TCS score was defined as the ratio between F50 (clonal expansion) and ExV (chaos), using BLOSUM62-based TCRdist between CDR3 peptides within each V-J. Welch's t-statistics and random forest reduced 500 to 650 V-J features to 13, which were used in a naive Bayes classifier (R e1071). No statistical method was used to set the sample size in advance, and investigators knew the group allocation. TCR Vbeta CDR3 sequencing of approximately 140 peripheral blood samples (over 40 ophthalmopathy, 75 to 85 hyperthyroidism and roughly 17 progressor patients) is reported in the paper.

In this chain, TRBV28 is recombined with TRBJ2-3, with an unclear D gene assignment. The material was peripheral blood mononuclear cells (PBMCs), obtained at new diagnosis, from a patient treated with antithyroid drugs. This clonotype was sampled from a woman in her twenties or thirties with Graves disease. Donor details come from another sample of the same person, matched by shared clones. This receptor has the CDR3 CASKALQLTDTQYF. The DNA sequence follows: TGTGCCAGCAAGGCCCTCCAGCTCACAGATACGCAGTATTTT.